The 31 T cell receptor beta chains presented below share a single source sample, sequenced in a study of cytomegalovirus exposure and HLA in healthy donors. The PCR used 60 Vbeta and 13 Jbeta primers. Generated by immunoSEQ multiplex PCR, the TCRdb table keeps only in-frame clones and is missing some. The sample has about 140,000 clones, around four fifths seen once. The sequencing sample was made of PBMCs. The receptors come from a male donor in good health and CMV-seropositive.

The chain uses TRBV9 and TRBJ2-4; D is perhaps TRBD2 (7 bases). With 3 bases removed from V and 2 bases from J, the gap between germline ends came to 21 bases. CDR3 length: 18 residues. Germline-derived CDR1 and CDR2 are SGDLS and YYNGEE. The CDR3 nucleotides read TGTGCCAGCAGCGCCGAGCATCGGGGGGCGCGTCCCAAAAACATTCAGTACTTC. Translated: CASSAEHRGARPKNIQYF.

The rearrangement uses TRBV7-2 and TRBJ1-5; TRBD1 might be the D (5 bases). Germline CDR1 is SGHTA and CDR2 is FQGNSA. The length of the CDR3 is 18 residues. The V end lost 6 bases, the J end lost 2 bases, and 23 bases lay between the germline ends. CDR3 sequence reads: CASRGGGPNLGGNQPQHF. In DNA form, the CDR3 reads TGTGCCAGCAGGGGGGGAGGCCCAAATCTCGGTGGCAATCAGCCCCAGCATTTT.

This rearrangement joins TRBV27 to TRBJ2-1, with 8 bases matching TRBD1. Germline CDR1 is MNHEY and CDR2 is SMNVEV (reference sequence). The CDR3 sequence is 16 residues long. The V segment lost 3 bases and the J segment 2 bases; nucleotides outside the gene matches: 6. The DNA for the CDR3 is TGTGCCAGCAGTTTGGGGCAGGGGGCCCCCTACAATGAGCAGTTCTTC. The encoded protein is CASSLGQGAPYNEQFF.

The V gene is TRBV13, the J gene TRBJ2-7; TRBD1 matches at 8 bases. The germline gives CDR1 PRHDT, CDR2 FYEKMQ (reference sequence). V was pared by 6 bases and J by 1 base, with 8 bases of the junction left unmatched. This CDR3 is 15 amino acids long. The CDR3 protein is CASSPGTGNSYEQYF. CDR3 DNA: TGTGCCAGCAGTCCCGGGACAGGCAATTCCTACGAGCAGTACTTC.

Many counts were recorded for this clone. CDR3: CASSDGDSGELFF. The CDR3 DNA is TGTGCCAGCAGTGACGGGGACTCCGGGGAGCTGTTTTTT. This chain uses TRBV6-4 with TRBJ2-2; D is possibly TRBD2 (6 bases). Per the germline V gene, CDR1 is MRHNA and CDR2 is SNTAGT. The length of the CDR3 is 13 residues. V was shortened by 2 bases and J by 6 bases, with 7 bases between the two germline ends.

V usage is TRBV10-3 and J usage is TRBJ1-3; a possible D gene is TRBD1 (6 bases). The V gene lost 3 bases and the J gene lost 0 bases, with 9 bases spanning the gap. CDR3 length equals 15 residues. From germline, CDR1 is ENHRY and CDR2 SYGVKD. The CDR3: CAISDMTGSGNTIYF. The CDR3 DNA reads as TGTGCCATCAGTGATATGACAGGCTCTGGAAACACCATATATTTT.

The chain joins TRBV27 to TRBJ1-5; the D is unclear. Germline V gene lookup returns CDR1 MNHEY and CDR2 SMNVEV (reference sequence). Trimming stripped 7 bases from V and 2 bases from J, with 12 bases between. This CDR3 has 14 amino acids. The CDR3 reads CASKTAKGNQPQHF. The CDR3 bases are TGTGCCAGCAAAACAGCCAAGGGCAATCAGCCCCAGCATTTT.

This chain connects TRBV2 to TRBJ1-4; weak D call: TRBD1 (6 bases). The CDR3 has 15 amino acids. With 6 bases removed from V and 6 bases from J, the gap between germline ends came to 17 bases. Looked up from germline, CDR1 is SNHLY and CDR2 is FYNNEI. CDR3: CASRRTDWADEKLFF. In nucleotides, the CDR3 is TGTGCCAGCAGAAGGACAGATTGGGCTGATGAAAAACTGTTTTTT.

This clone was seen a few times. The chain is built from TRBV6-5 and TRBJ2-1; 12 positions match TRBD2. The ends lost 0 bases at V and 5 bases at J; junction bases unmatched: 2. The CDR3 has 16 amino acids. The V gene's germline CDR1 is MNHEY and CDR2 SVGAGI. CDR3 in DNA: TGTGCCAGCAGTTACTCATCTAGCGGGGGGGACAATGAGCAGTTCTTC. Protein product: CASSYSSSGGDNEQFF.

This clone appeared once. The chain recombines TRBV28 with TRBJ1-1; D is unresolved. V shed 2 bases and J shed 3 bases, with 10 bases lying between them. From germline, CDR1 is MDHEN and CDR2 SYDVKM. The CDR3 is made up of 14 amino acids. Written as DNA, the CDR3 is TGTGCCAGCAGTTTACAGGTATCGTACACTGAAGCTTTCTTT. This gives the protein CASSLQVSYTEAFF.

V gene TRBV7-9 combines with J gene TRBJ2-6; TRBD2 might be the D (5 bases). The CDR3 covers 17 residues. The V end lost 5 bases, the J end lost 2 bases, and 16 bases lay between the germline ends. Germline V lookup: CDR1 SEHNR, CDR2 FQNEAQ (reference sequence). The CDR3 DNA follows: TGTGCCAGCAGCGCCACTAGTAGGGCACCTGGGGCCAACGTCCTGACTTTC. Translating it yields CASSATSRAPGANVLTF.

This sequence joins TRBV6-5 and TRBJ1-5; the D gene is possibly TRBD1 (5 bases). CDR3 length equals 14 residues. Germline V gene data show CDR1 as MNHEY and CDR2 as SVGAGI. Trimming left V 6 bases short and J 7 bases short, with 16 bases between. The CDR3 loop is CASSLRWGRQPQHF. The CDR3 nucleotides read TGTGCCAGCAGCCTCAGGTGGGGGAGGCAGCCCCAGCATTTT.

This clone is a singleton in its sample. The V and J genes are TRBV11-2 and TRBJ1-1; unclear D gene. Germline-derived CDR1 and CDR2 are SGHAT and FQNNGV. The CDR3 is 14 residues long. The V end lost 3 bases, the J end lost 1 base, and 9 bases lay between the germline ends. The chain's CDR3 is CASSFSSGNTEAFF. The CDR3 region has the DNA TGTGCCAGCAGCTTCAGTTCAGGGAACACTGAAGCTTTCTTT. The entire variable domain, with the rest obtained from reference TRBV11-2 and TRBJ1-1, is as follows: EAGVAQSPRYKIIEKRQSVAFWCNPISGHATLYWYQQILGQGPKLLIQFQNNGVVDDSQLPKDRFSAERLKGVDSTLKIQPAKLEDSAVYLCASSFSSGNTEAFFGQGTRLTVV.

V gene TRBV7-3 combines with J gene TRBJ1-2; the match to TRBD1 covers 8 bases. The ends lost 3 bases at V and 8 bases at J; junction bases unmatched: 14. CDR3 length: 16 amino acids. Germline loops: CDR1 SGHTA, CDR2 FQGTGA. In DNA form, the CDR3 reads TGTGCCAGCAGCTTGTACTCTTTGGACAGGGTAGCAGGCTACACCTTC. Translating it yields CASSLYSLDRVAGYTF.

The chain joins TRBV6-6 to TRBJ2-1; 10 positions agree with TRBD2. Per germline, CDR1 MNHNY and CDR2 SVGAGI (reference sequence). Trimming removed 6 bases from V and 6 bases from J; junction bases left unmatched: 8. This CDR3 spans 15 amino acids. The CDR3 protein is CASRQLAGSRNEQFF. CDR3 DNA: TGTGCCAGCAGACAACTAGCGGGAAGTCGCAATGAGCAGTTCTTC.

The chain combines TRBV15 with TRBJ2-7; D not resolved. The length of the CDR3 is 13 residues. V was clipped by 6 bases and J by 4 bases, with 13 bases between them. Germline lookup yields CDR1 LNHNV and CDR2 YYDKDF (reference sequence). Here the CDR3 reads CATRPLGLYEQYF. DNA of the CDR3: TGTGCCACCAGACCCCTTGGGCTTTACGAGCAGTACTTC.

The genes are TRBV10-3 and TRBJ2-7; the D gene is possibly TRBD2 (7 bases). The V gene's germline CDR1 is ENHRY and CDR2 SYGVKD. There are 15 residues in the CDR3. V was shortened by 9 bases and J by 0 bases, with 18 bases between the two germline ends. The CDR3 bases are TGTGCCATTCGAGGGGGGGCGGAGAGCTCCTACGAGCAGTACTTC. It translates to CAIRGGAESSYEQYF.

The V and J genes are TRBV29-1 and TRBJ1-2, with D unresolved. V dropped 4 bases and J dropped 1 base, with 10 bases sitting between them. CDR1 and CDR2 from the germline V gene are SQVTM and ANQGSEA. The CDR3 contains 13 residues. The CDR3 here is CSVVPRLNYGYTF. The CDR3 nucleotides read TGCAGCGTTGTACCCCGACTTAACTATGGCTACACCTTC.

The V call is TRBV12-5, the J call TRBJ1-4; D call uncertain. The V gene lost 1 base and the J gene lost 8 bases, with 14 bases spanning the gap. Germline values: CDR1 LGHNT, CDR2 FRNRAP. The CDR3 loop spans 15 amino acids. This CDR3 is CASGLGEGMVEKLFF. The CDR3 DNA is TGTGCTAGTGGTTTGGGGGAGGGCATGGTGGAAAAACTGTTTTTT.

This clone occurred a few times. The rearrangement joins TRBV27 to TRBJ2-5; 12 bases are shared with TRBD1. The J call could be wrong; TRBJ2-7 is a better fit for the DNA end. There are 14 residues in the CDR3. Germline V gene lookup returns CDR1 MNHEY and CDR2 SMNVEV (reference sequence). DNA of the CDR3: TGTGCCAGCAGTCGGGACAGGGGGCGATACGAGCAGTACTTC. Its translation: CASSRDRGRYEQYF.

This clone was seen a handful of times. CDR3 sequence: CASSPSVINTEAFF. The CDR3 DNA follows: TGTGCCAGCAGCCCTAGCGTAATTAACACTGAAGCTTTCTTT. The rearrangement links TRBV7-3 to TRBJ1-1; D is unclear. Between the trimmed V and J ends, which lost 5 bases and 2 bases, there was a span of 12 bases. The CDR3 is 14 residues long. CDR1 is SGHTA, CDR2 FQGTGA, per germline.

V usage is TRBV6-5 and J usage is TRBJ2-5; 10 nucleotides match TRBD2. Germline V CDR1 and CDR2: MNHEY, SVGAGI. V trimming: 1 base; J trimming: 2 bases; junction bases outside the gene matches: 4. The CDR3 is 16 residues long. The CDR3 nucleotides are TGTGCCAGCAGTTACTGGCTAGCGGGGGAGCAAGAGACCCAGTACTTC. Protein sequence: CASSYWLAGEQETQYF.

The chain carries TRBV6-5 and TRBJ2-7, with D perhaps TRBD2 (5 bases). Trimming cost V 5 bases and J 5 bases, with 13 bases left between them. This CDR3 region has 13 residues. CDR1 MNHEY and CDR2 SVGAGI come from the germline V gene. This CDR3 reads CASSVLVGNEQYF. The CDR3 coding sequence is TGTGCCAGCAGTGTACTAGTGGGGAACGAGCAGTACTTC.

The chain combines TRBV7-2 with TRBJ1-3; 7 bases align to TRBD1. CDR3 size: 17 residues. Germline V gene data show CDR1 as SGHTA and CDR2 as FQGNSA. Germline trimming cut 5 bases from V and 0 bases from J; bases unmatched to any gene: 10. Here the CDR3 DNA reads TGTGCCAGCAGCACGGGACAGCCCAGCTTCTCTGGAAACACCATATATTTT. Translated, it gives CASSTGQPSFSGNTIYF. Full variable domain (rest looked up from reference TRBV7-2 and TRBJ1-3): GAGVSQSPSNKVTEKGKDVELRCDPISGHTALYWYRQSLGQGLEFLIYFQGNSAPDKSGLPSDRFSAERTGGSVSTLTIQRTQQEDSAVYLCASSTGQPSFSGNTIYFGEGSWLTVV.

The CDR3 nucleotides are TGTGCCATCAGTGAGTCTGGGGGGTCCGACACCGGGGAGCTGTTTTTT. It encodes CAISESGGSDTGELFF. This rearrangement joins TRBV10-3 to TRBJ2-2, with D perhaps TRBD2 (6 bases). The CDR3 consists of 16 residues. The ends were cut back, 0 bases at V and 3 bases at J, with 11 bases in the middle. Per the germline V gene, CDR1 is ENHRY and CDR2 is SYGVKD.

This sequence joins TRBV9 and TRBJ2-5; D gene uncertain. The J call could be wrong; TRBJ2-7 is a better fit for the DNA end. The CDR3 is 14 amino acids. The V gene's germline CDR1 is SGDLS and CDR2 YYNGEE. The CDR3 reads CASSVVPTVGEQYF. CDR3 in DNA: TGTGCCAGCAGCGTCGTCCCAACGGTGGGCGAGCAGTACTTC.

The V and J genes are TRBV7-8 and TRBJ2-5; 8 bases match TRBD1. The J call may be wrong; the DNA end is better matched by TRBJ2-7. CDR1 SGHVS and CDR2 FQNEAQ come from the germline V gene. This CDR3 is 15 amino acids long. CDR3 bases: TGTGCCAGCAGCTTGCCCTCGACAGGGGCCCACGAGCAGTACTTC. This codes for CASSLPSTGAHEQYF.

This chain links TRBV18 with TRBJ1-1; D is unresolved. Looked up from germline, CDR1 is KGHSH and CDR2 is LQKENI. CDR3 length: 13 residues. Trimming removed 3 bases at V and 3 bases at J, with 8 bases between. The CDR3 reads CASSPPGYTEAFF. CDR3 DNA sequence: TGTGCCAGCTCACCTCCGGGGTACACTGAAGCTTTCTTT. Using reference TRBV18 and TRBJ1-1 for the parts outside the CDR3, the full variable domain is NAGVMQNPRHLVRRRGQEARLRCSPMKGHSHVYWYRQLPEEGLKFMVYLQKENIIDESGMPKERFSAEFPKEGPSILRIQQVVRGDSAAYFCASSPPGYTEAFFGQGTRLTVV.

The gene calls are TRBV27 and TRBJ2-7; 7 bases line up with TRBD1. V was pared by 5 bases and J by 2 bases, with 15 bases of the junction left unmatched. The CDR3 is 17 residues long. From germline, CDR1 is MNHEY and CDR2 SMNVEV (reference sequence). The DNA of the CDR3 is TGTGCCAGCAGTGGAAACCTACGGGACAGACGCCCCTACGAGCAGTACTTC. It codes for CASSGNLRDRRPYEQYF.

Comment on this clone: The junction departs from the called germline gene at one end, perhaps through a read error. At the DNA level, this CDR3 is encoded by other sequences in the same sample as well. The CDR3 region has the DNA TGTGCCAGCTCACCCGGACAGGGGGCGATCGGGGAACTGTTTTTT. Its protein is CASSPGQGAIGELFF. The rearrangement joins TRBV18 to TRBJ2-2, with TRBD1 matching over 11 bases. The CDR3 totals 15 residues. Germline-derived CDR1 and CDR2 are KGHSH and LQKENI.

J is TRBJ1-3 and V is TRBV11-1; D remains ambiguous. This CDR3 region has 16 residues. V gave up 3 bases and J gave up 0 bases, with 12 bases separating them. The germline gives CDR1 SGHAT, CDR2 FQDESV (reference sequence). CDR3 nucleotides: TGTGCCAGCAGCTTCAGCGGAGGAACCTCTGGAAACACCATATATTTT. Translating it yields CASSFSGGTSGNTIYF. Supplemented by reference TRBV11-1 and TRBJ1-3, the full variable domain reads EAEVAQSPRYKITEKSQAVAFWCDPISGHATLYWYRQILGQGPELLVQFQDESVVDDSQLPKDRFSAERLKGVDSTLKIQPAELGDSAMYLCASSFSGGTSGNTIYFGEGSWLTVV.